This passage covers 23 T cell receptor beta chains from one sample sequenced in a study of cytomegalovirus exposure and HLA in healthy donors. The PCR made use of 60 Vbeta and 13 Jbeta primers. The protocol was immunoSEQ multiplex PCR, while the TCRdb copy is restricted to in-frame clones and leaves out a portion. The sample table sets out some 130,000 clones. The sample taken for sequencing was PBMCs. These receptor sequences come from a woman between 35 and 50 years old in good health and CMV-seronegative.

V is TRBV5-5 and J is TRBJ1-4, with 8 bases fitting TRBD1. Germline values: CDR1 SGHKS, CDR2 YYEKEE (reference sequence). The CDR3 consists of 16 residues. Unmatched junction bases numbered 9, after V lost 0 bases and J lost 8 bases. The CDR3 loop is CASSLADRGGEEKLFF. In DNA form, the CDR3 reads TGTGCCAGCAGCTTGGCCGACAGGGGAGGGGAGGAAAAACTGTTTTTT.

The genes are TRBV6-5 and TRBJ1-2; D remains unclear. This CDR3 is 13 amino acids long. Germline V CDR1 and CDR2: MNHEY, SVGAGI. V was shortened by 2 bases and J by 2 bases, with 6 bases between the two germline ends. CDR3 nucleotides: TGTGCCAGCAGTTACGGCAGGAACTATGGCTACACCTTC. It translates to CASSYGRNYGYTF.

Of note for this clone: Other DNA sequences of this sample code for an identical CDR3. The V call is TRBV19, the J call TRBJ1-1; 8 bases map to TRBD1. The CDR3 runs 14 residues. The germline V gene has CDR1 LNHDA and CDR2 SQIVND (reference sequence). Unmatched junction bases numbered 3, after V lost 2 bases and J lost 4 bases. The CDR3 region has the DNA TGTGCCAGTAGTATAACAGGGGGAGGCACTGAAGCTTTCTTT. Translating gives CASSITGGGTEAFF.

V usage is TRBV6-1 and J usage is TRBJ1-6, with D possibly TRBD1 on 6 matching bases. CDR1 is MNHNS and CDR2 is SASEGT in the germline V gene. This CDR3 has 17 residues. V lost 0 bases and J 0 bases, leaving 9 bases between the germline ends. CDR3 in DNA: TGTGCCAGCAGTGAAGCCTTACAGGGCTCCTATAATTCACCCCTCCACTTT. This gives the protein CASSEALQGSYNSPLHF.

The V call is TRBV6-1, the J call TRBJ1-5; no clear D. This CDR3 region has 18 residues. The germline V gene has CDR1 MNHNS and CDR2 SASEGT. Trimming stripped 0 bases from V and 2 bases from J, with 17 bases between. The CDR3 DNA reads as TGTGCCAGCAGTGAAGCCGGCCGAACAGAGCACCGCAATCAGCCCCAGCATTTT. Amino acids: CASSEAGRTEHRNQPQHF.

CDR3 sequence: CASSLAGTGAGGYTF. For the CDR3, the DNA is TGCGCCAGCAGCTTAGCCGGGACAGGGGCCGGTGGCTACACCTTC. The chain links TRBV5-1 to TRBJ1-2; 10 nucleotides agree with TRBD1. This CDR3 is 15 amino acids long. The germline V gene encodes CDR1 SGHRS and CDR2 YFSETQ. V was pared by 2 bases and J by 7 bases, with 8 bases of the junction left unmatched.

The chain carries TRBV7-9 and TRBJ2-3, with 8 bases fitting TRBD1. V shed 5 bases and J 3 bases; nucleotides not matched to a gene: 7. This CDR3 is built from 15 residues. Looked up from germline, CDR1 is SEHNR and CDR2 is FQNEAQ (reference sequence). The chain's CDR3 is CASSVGQGRTDTQYF. The CDR3 DNA is TGTGCCAGCAGCGTTGGACAGGGACGGACAGATACGCAGTATTTT. Full variable domain (remainder filled in from reference TRBV7-9 and TRBJ2-3): DTGVSQNPRHKITKRGQNVTFRCDPISEHNRLYWYRQTLGQGPEFLTYFQNEAQLEKSRLLSDRFSAERPKGSFSTLEIQRTEQGDSAMYLCASSVGQGRTDTQYFGPGTRLTVL.

The genes are TRBV6-7 and TRBJ1-2; 7 nucleotides agree with TRBD1. TRBV6-7 carries the ORF label, with uncertain function. With V trimmed by 6 bases and J by 2 bases, 6 bases remained unmatched. The CDR3 totals 14 residues. This CDR3 reads CASRMGQINYGYTF. The CDR3 region has the DNA TGTGCCAGCAGGATGGGACAGATAAACTATGGCTACACCTTC.

V gene TRBV7-3 combines with J gene TRBJ2-3; D ambiguous. Per germline, CDR1 SGHTA and CDR2 FQGTGA. Trimming shortened V by 3 bases and J by 5 bases, and 9 bases separated the two germline ends. This CDR3 contains 13 residues. The CDR3 spells CASSFASLDTQYF. In DNA form, the CDR3 reads TGTGCCAGCAGCTTTGCGTCACTAGATACGCAGTATTTT.

This rearrangement joins TRBV2 to TRBJ1-5, with 10 bases matching TRBD1. V shed 4 bases, J shed 6 bases, and the junction held 3 bases outside the gene matches. This CDR3 is 14 amino acids long. The V gene's germline CDR1 is SNHLY and CDR2 FYNNEI. The CDR3 loop reads CASSGGQGTQPQHF. In DNA form, the CDR3 reads TGTGCCAGCAGTGGGGGACAGGGGACTCAGCCCCAGCATTTT.

The V call is TRBV4-3, the J call TRBJ2-2, with 7 positions matching TRBD1. Trimming cost V 3 bases and J 7 bases; bases outside gene matches: 8. Germline CDR1 LGHNA, CDR2 YSLEER. The CDR3 is 15 amino acids. CDR3 nucleotide sequence: TGCGCCAGCAGCCATATGGGCAGGGGGATCGGGGAGCTGTTTTTT. Its protein is CASSHMGRGIGELFF.

This chain links TRBV28 with TRBJ1-1, with D unresolved. This CDR3 comprises 11 residues. Per germline, CDR1 MDHEN and CDR2 SYDVKM. V was cut by 5 bases and J by 3 bases, with 4 bases left in between. The DNA for the CDR3 is TGTGCCAGCAGTCTAGACACTGAAGCTTTCTTT. This encodes CASSLDTEAFF.

V is TRBV5-1 and J is TRBJ2-7; TRBD1 aligns across 9 bases. Germline V lookup: CDR1 SGHRS, CDR2 YFSETQ. This CDR3 comprises 15 residues. After removal of 2 bases from V and 3 bases from J, the junction contained 6 bases not matched to a gene. The CDR3: CASSLARQGGYEQYV. CDR3 nucleotide sequence: TGCGCCAGCAGCTTAGCACGACAGGGGGGCTACGAGCAGTACGTC.

This rearrangement joins TRBV27 to TRBJ1-2; D uncertain. In germline, CDR1 is MNHEY, CDR2 SMNVEV (reference sequence). The CDR3 is 14 amino acids. The V end was cut by 5 bases, the J end by 10 bases, with 20 bases between. In DNA form, the CDR3 reads TGTGCCAGCAGTACCACTATTGAGGGTCTCATCTACACCTTC. Translating gives CASSTTIEGLIYTF.

The rearrangement uses TRBV28 and TRBJ1-2, with 8 bases fitting TRBD1. Germline loops: CDR1 MDHEN, CDR2 SYDVKM. The CDR3 loop spans 14 amino acids. Trimming took 5 bases from V and 3 from J; bases not matched to a gene: 5. The chain's CDR3 is CASSSGQGYYGYTF. CDR3 DNA sequence: TGTGCCAGCAGTAGTGGACAGGGATACTATGGCTACACCTTC.

The J gene is TRBJ2-5, the V gene TRBV5-1, with D maybe TRBD2 (7 bases). V was clipped by 9 bases and J by 3 bases, with 12 bases between them. The CDR3 has 12 residues. Germline V CDR1 and CDR2: SGHRS, YFSETQ. DNA for the CDR3: TGCGCCACCCAGGGGAGGGAAGAGACCCAGTACTTC. This sequence encodes CATQGREETQYF.

The rearrangement uses TRBV7-2 and TRBJ2-7; 7 positions agree with TRBD2. Per the germline V gene, CDR1 is SGHTA and CDR2 is FQGNSA. Germline trimming cut 3 bases from V and 3 bases from J; bases unmatched to any gene: 2. The CDR3 loop spans 13 amino acids. CDR3 DNA: TGTGCCAGCAGCTTGCGGGAGAACTACGAGCAGTACTTC. It translates to CASSLRENYEQYF.

The chain links TRBV9 to TRBJ2-5; 9 bases are shared with TRBD1. The CDR3 is made up of 16 amino acids. The junction had 11 bases not matched to a gene; V was cut back by 3 bases and J by 5 bases. Looked up from germline, CDR1 is SGDLS and CDR2 is YYNGEE. CDR3 nucleotides: TGTGCCAGCAGCGCACAGGGGGCCCAAGGGGGGGAGACCCAGTACTTC. This encodes CASSAQGAQGGETQYF.

V gene TRBV14 combines with J gene TRBJ1-1, with D tentatively TRBD1 (5 bases). Deletions cut 7 bases from V and 1 base from J, with 10 bases between. The CDR3 spans 13 residues. CDR1 and CDR2 from the germline V gene are SGHDN and FVKESK. CDR3 amino acids: CASKEGTNTEAFF. The CDR3 nucleotides read TGTGCCAGCAAGGAGGGGACGAACACTGAAGCTTTCTTT.

This chain joins TRBV11-2 and TRBJ1-2, with D perhaps TRBD1 (6 bases). Germline V CDR1 and CDR2: SGHAT, FQNNGV. The CDR3 is 13 residues long. V was shortened by 1 base and J by 7 bases, with 10 bases between the two germline ends. CDR3 amino acids: CASSLGQASGYTF. In nucleotides, the CDR3 is TGTGCCAGCAGCTTAGGACAGGCGAGTGGCTACACCTTC. Filled out from reference TRBV11-2 and TRBJ1-2, the complete variable domain reads EAGVAQSPRYKIIEKRQSVAFWCNPISGHATLYWYQQILGQGPKLLIQFQNNGVVDDSQLPKDRFSAERLKGVDSTLKIQPAKLEDSAVYLCASSLGQASGYTFGSGTRLTVV.

This chain connects TRBV5-4 to TRBJ1-1, with 7 bases fitting TRBD1. J was trimmed by 1 base and V by 3 bases; bases with no gene match: 6. The CDR3 contains 15 residues. The germline V gene encodes CDR1 SGHNT and CDR2 YYREEE (reference sequence). CDR3 loop: CASSWKTGPNTEAFF. The CDR3 nucleotides read TGTGCCAGCAGCTGGAAGACAGGGCCGAACACTGAAGCTTTCTTT.

This rearrangement joins TRBV7-2 to TRBJ1-5, with TRBD1 as a possible D gene (5 bases). The CDR3 covers 15 residues. Germline CDR1 reads SGHTA; CDR2 reads FQGNSA. With 0 bases removed from V and 4 bases from J, the gap between germline ends came to 10 bases. The DNA for the CDR3 is TGTGCCAGCAGCTTAGCTGCAGGGATTAATCAGCCCCAGCATTTT. Encoded protein: CASSLAAGINQPQHF.

Of note for this clone: The conserved phenylalanine or tryptophan is not found at the CDR3 terminus, so this likely reflects a read error. The chain joins TRBV27 to TRBJ1-6, with a tentative D call TRBD1 (5 bases). Germline CDR1 is MNHEY and CDR2 is SMNVEV (reference sequence). There are 15 residues in the CDR3. V shed 6 bases and J shed 7 bases, with 16 bases lying between them. CDR3 in DNA: TGTGCCAGCAGGCGGCCGCAGGGACTGAATTCACCCCTCCACCTT. Its protein is CASRRPQGLNSPLHL.